This TCR beta chain was captured in a study of control samples from healthy donors and cancer patients. The CDR3 is 16 residues long. From germline, CDR1 is SEHNR and CDR2 FQNEAQ (reference sequence). V was pared by 6 bases and J by 4 bases, with 18 bases between. Repertoires were generated with immunoSEQ multiplex PCR, while TCRdb's copy carries only in-frame clones and drops some. The repertoire has about 100,000 clones, 80% to 95% of them found once; the top ten carry 3%. The sample was blood. The receptor comes from a human donor in good health. The donor label of this sample is uncertain. The chain carries TRBV7-9 and TRBJ2-2, with no clear D. In nucleotides, the CDR3 is TGTGCCAGCAGGGCCGGAAAGGACCCGTTCACCGGGGAGCTGTTTTTT. This gives the protein CASRAGKDPFTGELFF.